The source of this TCR beta chain is a study of blood T cell repertoires in COVID-19. Study summary: Collection of acute and convalescent COVID-19 samples took place in the United States, Italy and Spain. T cells, B-cell-depleted T cells, or PBMCs provided the cDNA or gDNA that served as material.

Here immunoSEQ multiplex PCR was the method, and the copy in TCRdb shows in-frame clones only, minus some. The data contain roughly 140,000 clones, 85% to 90% of them singletons. Per the germline V gene, CDR1 is MNHNY and CDR2 is SVGAGI (reference sequence). After removal of 2 bases from V and 9 bases from J, the junction contained 14 bases not matched to a gene. The CDR3 is 16 residues long. The clonotype was recovered from a woman over 75 with acute or convalescent COVID-19. Sequenced sample: peripheral blood. The chain employs TRBV6-6 and TRBJ1-1; TRBD1 agrees at 8 bases. This chain's CDR3 is CASSYQQLQSGGQAFF. The CDR3 DNA is TGTGCCAGCAGTTACCAGCAGTTGCAGTCAGGGGGCCAAGCTTTCTTT.